A selection of T cell receptor beta chains follows, all from one sample in a study of blood T cell repertoires in COVID-19. Only in-frame clones appear in the TCRdb table, and some are missing; sequencing was by immunoSEQ multiplex PCR. The data show about 180,000 clones, with 80% seen just once and roughly an eighth held by the top ten. The sample was PBMCs or T cells enriched from blood (not recorded which). These receptor sequences come from a man aged 55 to 69 who had been exposed to COVID-19. Both conserved end residues are part of each CDR3. D genes are given only for firm matches. Clone sizes are given selectively: once, few, many, or a class where the clone is expanded.

V,size,D,J,CDR3,DNA
TRBV18,NA,NA,TRBJ1-2,CASSPTGPGDGYTF,TGTGCCAGCTCACCTACAGGTCCTGGGGATGGCTACACCTTC
TRBV27,few,TRBD1,TRBJ2-5,CASSPRDRMNQETQYF,TGTGCCAGCAGCCCGAGGGACAGAATGAACCAAGAGACCCAGTACTTC
TRBV10-2,few,NA,TRBJ1-3,CASSEPRTGDTGNTIYF,TGCGCCAGCAGTGAGCCGAGAACAGGAGATACTGGAAACACCATATATTTT
TRBV12-3/TRBV12-4,NA,NA,TRBJ2-2,CASSLLQAGELFF,TGTGCCAGCAGTTTATTACAAGCCGGGGAGCTGTTTTTT
TRBV9,NA,NA,TRBJ1-3,CASSATRIGSSGNTIYF,TGTGCCAGCAGCGCCACTCGTATCGGGAGCTCTGGAAACACCATATATTTT
TRBV7-3,few,TRBD2,TRBJ2-1,CASSLRAGGPNNEQFF,TGTGCCAGCAGCTTACGAGCGGGAGGGCCTAACAATGAGCAGTTCTTC
TRBV30,few,TRBD1,TRBJ1-6,CAWSVGTGVSPLHF,TGTGCCTGGAGTGTAGGGACAGGGGTTTCACCCCTCCACTTT
TRBV2,NA,TRBD1,TRBJ1-4,CAITQGTNEKLFF,TGTGCCATAACACAGGGGACTAATGAAAAACTGTTTTTT
TRBV4-1,NA,TRBD2,TRBJ2-7,CASSQEKAGAAYEQYF,TGCGCCAGCAGCCAAGAGAAGGCGGGAGCAGCCTACGAGCAGTACTTC
TRBV9,NA,NA,TRBJ2-1,CASSAGQREYNEQFF,TGTGCCAGCAGCGCAGGACAGAGGGAGTACAATGAGCAGTTCTTC
TRBV27,NA,TRBD1,TRBJ2-7,CASSAYRGLYEQYF,TGTGCCAGCAGTGCCTACAGGGGCCTCTACGAGCAGTACTTC
TRBV7-8,NA,NA,TRBJ1-5,CASSLAQGSQPQHF,TGTGCCAGCAGCTTAGCGCAGGGGAGCCAGCCCCAGCATTTT
TRBV5-4,NA,NA,TRBJ1-5,CASSLGGGSNQPQHF,TGTGCCAGCAGCTTGGGGGGGGGTTCAAATCAGCCCCAGCATTTT
TRBV18,once,TRBD2,TRBJ2-3,CASSPAGGIGDTQYF,TGTGCCAGCTCACCCGCGGGAGGGATAGGTGATACGCAGTATTTT
TRBV7-3,many,TRBD1,TRBJ2-1,CASSLSPGQGDNEQFF,TGTGCCAGCAGCTTATCCCCGGGACAGGGGGACAATGAGCAGTTCTTC
TRBV3-1/TRBV3-2,once,NA,TRBJ2-7,CASSPRAGYEQYF,TGTGCCAGCAGCCCCCGCGCGGGCTACGAGCAGTACTTC
TRBV5-4,NA,TRBD1,TRBJ1-3,CASSPPGTGGSGNTIYF,TGTGCCAGCAGCCCACCCGGGACAGGGGGCTCTGGAAACACCATATATTTT
TRBV19,NA,TRBD1,TRBJ2-1,CASRGAGQGKHEQFF,TGTGCCAGTAGAGGCGCGGGACAGGGAAAGCATGAGCAGTTCTTC
TRBV11-1,NA,NA,TRBJ2-1,CASTQVGSSYNEQFF,TGTGCCAGCACCCAAGTGGGGAGCTCCTACAATGAGCAGTTCTTC
TRBV6-6,NA,NA,TRBJ1-5,CASSRNPGGVSNQPQHF,TGTGCCAGCAGTCGGAATCCCGGAGGGGTCAGCAATCAGCCCCAGCATTTT
TRBV30,NA,TRBD1,TRBJ2-2,CAWRSPGTDTGELFF,TGTGCCTGGAGGAGCCCCGGGACAGACACCGGGGAGCTGTTTTTT
TRBV21-1,NA,NA,TRBJ2-1,CASSTNRVVNEQFF,TGTGCCAGCAGTACTAACAGGGTGGTTAATGAGCAGTTCTTC
TRBV25-1,NA,TRBD2,TRBJ2-7,CASSEYLREVKEQYF,TGTGCCAGCAGTGAATACCTGCGGGAGGTAAAGGAGCAGTACTTC
TRBV5-1,NA,TRBD1,TRBJ1-2,CASSLDDRGNYGYTF,TGCGCCAGCAGCTTGGATGACAGGGGGAACTATGGCTACACCTTC
TRBV24-1,NA,TRBD1,TRBJ1-5,CATHHGLFGTGRNQPQHF,TGTGCCACCCATCACGGCCTATTTGGGACAGGACGAAATCAGCCCCAGCATTTT
TRBV12-5,NA,TRBD2,TRBJ2-1,CASGLVRVLGSGVYNEQFF,TGTGCTAGTGGTTTGGTACGGGTCCTAGGGAGCGGGGTCTACAATGAGCAGTTCTTC
TRBV7-9,NA,TRBD2,TRBJ2-1,CASSSLEGDSGPSYNEQFF,TGTGCCAGCAGCTCGTTAGAGGGAGATAGCGGGCCCTCCTACAATGAGCAGTTCTTC
TRBV7-6,NA,TRBD2,TRBJ2-5,CASSSLAGVGETQYF,TGTGCCAGCAGCTCGTTAGCGGGAGTCGGGGAGACCCAGTACTTC